Here is one TCR beta chain with its context. The length of the CDR3 is 16 residues. These data are taken from a study of blood T cell repertoires in COVID-19. Sequenced by immunoSEQ multiplex PCR; TCRdb stores in-frame clones only, minus some. The profile shows approximately 150,000 clones, 65% to 85% of them singletons. The chain combines TRBV21-1 with TRBJ2-4; TRBD2, the table's D call, was not compared with the DNA. TRBV21-1 is a pseudogene locus. The sample was PBMCs or T cells enriched from blood (not recorded which). The TCR comes from a man aged 65 to 79 who had been exposed to COVID-19. The CDR3 is CASSKLGGETWDIQYF. The DNA for the CDR3 is TGTGCCAGCAGCAAATTGGGAGGGGAGACTTGGGACATTCAGTACTTC.